This is a list of T cell receptor beta chains from one sample in a study of blood T cell repertoires in COVID-19. Assay used: immunoSEQ multiplex PCR; TCRdb lists only in-frame clones, some missing. The data show approximately 61,000 clones, about 85% seen once. The sample was peripheral blood. The receptors originated from a man between 65 and 85 years old with acute or convalescent COVID-19. CDR3s include the opening cysteine and the closing phenylalanine or tryptophan. D genes are given only for firm matches. Clone sizes are given selectively: once, few, many, or a class where the clone is expanded.

j_call d_call clone_size v_call cdr3_aa cdr3_nt
TRBJ2-1 . . TRBV7-2 CASSFYDEQFF TGTGCCAGCAGCTTTTATGATGAGCAGTTCTTC
TRBJ1-1 . . TRBV5-1 CASSLGAAGSTEAFF TGCGCCAGCAGCTTGGGGGCGGCAGGGTCCACTGAAGCTTTCTTT
TRBJ1-2 TRBD1 . TRBV4-2 CASSESTGNNYGYTF TGTGCCAGCAGCGAATCGACAGGGAATAACTATGGCTACACCTTC
TRBJ2-2 . . TRBV11-3 CASSLGRGSGELFF TGTGCCAGCAGCTTAGGTCGGGGGTCCGGGGAGCTGTTTTTT
TRBJ2-7 TRBD2 . TRBV15 CATSRLPGGAYEQYF TGTGCCACCAGCAGACTTCCGGGGGGGGCCTACGAGCAGTACTTC
TRBJ2-7 TRBD1 once TRBV7-2 CASSSGQGSLLYEQYF TGTGCCAGCAGCTCAGGACAGGGATCGTTACTCTACGAGCAGTACTTC
TRBJ1-6 . . TRBV19 CASAGSLGSYNSPLHF TGTGCCAGTGCGGGCTCTCTGGGGTCCTATAATTCACCCCTCCACTTT
TRBJ1-2 . . TRBV7-2 CALGAYTF TGTGCCTTAGGGGCATACACCTTC
TRBJ2-5 . . TRBV9 CASSVEGASRQETQYF TGTGCCAGCAGCGTAGAAGGGGCAAGTAGGCAAGAGACCCAGTACTTC
TRBJ2-7 . . TRBV23-1 CASRKGKGCYEQYF TGCGCCAGCAGGAAGGGGAAAGGTTGCTACGAGCAGTACTTC
TRBJ2-1 TRBD2 once TRBV9 CASSYRLAGDEQFF TGTGCCAGCAGCTACCGACTAGCCGGGGATGAGCAGTTCTTC
TRBJ1-3 TRBD1 . TRBV19 CASSVGTGGSGNTIYF TGTGCCAGTAGTGTCGGGACAGGGGGATCTGGAAACACCATATATTTT
TRBJ2-6 . once TRBV6-5 CASGGGAGANVLTF TGTGCCAGCGGAGGAGGGGCTGGGGCCAACGTCCTGACTTTC
TRBJ1-2 TRBD1 . TRBV7-9 CASSSPADRGGYGYTF TGTGCCAGCAGCTCCCCCGCGGACAGGGGTGGATATGGCTACACCTTC
TRBJ1-2 . . TRBV5-1 CASSFAGQNIYGYTF TGCGCCAGCAGCTTCGCCGGACAGAACATCTATGGCTACACCTTC
TRBJ1-2 . . TRBV27 CASSFGANYGYTF TGTGCCAGCAGTTTTGGAGCTAACTATGGCTACACCTTC